The clone carrying this T cell receptor (beta chain) has only a few counts. What it binds is not known. V lost 3 bases and J lost 7; bases outside the gene matches: 5. Germline assignment: CDR1 MDHEN and CDR2 SYDVKM. The CDR3 spans 14 residues. The source of the sample is a study of identical twins. Findings and caveats of the study: Out-of-frame beta sequences exhibited a weaker degree of excess twin sharing. A lower insertion count was a feature of abundant cord blood beta clonotypes, with no such feature in memory repertoires.

TCRdb re-called the 5' RACE reads through MiXCR, storing one row per CDR3 protein. The sample carries 1.5 million to 2 million distinct CDR3 sequences, 25% to 35% recorded once. This chain connects TRBV28 to TRBJ2-1, with TRBD2 identical over 8 bases. The sequenced sample was cord blood. This TCR was recovered from a newborn girl in good health. The CDR3 nucleotides read TGTGCCAGCAGTTTTCCCGGGACTAGGAATGAGCAGTTCTTC. As protein: CASSFPGTRNEQFF.